This T cell receptor beta chain was recovered during a study of cytomegalovirus exposure and HLA in healthy donors. Looking at the study overall: An analysis done earlier identified roughly 120 million unique TCR beta sequences from approximately 200 million T cells. Study-level results: The productive fraction for most TCR beta V segments was about 87% or about 30% in an earlier analysis. The study put roughly 160 TCR beta chains on its list as cytomegalovirus-associated.

To note about this clone: Antigen: not known.

Per the germline V gene, CDR1 is SGHRS and CDR2 is YFSETQ. This CDR3 comprises 18 residues. V was clipped by 0 bases and J by 0 bases; unmatched bases: 12. The PCR employed 60 Vbeta primers together with 13 Jbeta primers. Generated by immunoSEQ multiplex PCR, the TCRdb table keeps only in-frame clones and is missing some. The sample includes 150,000 to 200,000 clones, about four fifths seen only once; the top ten take less than 2%. The chain employs TRBV5-1 and TRBJ2-7; TRBD1 agrees at 7 bases. What was sequenced was PBMCs. This sequence was found in a man between 18 and 29 years old in good health and CMV-seronegative. The CDR3 bases are TGCGCCAGCAGCTTGGGGGGCTTCCCGGGACAGTACTCCTACGAGCAGTACTTC. Protein sequence: CASSLGGFPGQYSYEQYF. Drawing the rest from reference TRBV5-1 and TRBJ2-7, the complete variable domain is KAGVTQTPRYLIKTRGQQVTLSCSPISGHRSVSWYQQTPGQGLQFLFEYFSETQRNKGNFPGRFSGRQFSNSRSEMNVSTLELGDSALYLCASSLGGFPGQYSYEQYFGPGTRLTVT.